These 31 T cell receptor beta chains came from one sample sequenced in a study of T cell responses to AZD1222 COVID-19 vaccine. Method: immunoSEQ multiplex PCR; TCRdb's copy keeps in-frame clones and lacks some. The sample holds around 120,000 clones, roughly 93% seen once. Material: peripheral blood, obtained on day 0 of AZD1222 vaccination. The receptor set was obtained from an adult in good health.

V usage is TRBV5-4 and J usage is TRBJ1-2; a possible D gene is TRBD1 (6 bases). The CDR3 is 12 residues long. Germline V gene lookup returns CDR1 SGHNT and CDR2 YYREEE (reference sequence). Trimming stripped 4 bases from V and 5 bases from J, with 9 bases between. The CDR3 loop is CASSLDRYGYTF. The CDR3, as DNA: TGTGCCAGCAGCCTGGACAGATATGGCTACACCTTC.

The CDR3 DNA follows: TGTGCCAGCAGATCTGGACTAGCGGGAGAAGGACCCGGGGCAGATACGCAGTATTTT. The encoded protein is CASRSGLAGEGPGADTQYF. The rearrangement links TRBV5-4 to TRBJ2-3; TRBD2 matches at 13 bases. The CDR3 sequence is 19 residues long. CDR1 and CDR2 from the germline V gene are SGHNT and YYREEE (reference sequence). Trimming removed 5 bases from V and 4 bases from J; junction bases left unmatched: 16.

This rearrangement joins TRBV11-2 to TRBJ1-5; D gene uncertain. Germline V lookup: CDR1 SGHAT, CDR2 FQNNGV. The CDR3 consists of 15 residues. The V end was cut by 3 bases, the J end by 2 bases, with 11 bases between. CDR3 bases: TGTGCCAGCAGCTTCAACCCGCGGGGCAATCAGCCCCAGCATTTT. It specifies CASSFNPRGNQPQHF.

The chain joins TRBV28 to TRBJ2-1; TRBD2 matches 10 bases. Germline assignment: CDR1 MDHEN and CDR2 SYDVKM. Trimming at V came to 2 bases and at J to 12 bases, leaving 13 bases not matched to a gene. The CDR3 spans 16 residues. The CDR3 DNA reads as TGTGCCAGCAGTTTACCGGGGGCAAAGCGGGAGGGTCGGCAGTTCTTC. Translated, it gives CASSLPGAKREGRQFF.

This chain uses TRBV11-3 with TRBJ1-1, with D tentatively TRBD1 (5 bases). CDR1 and CDR2 (germline): SGHNT, YENEEA. The CDR3 is made up of 12 amino acids. V dropped 5 bases and J dropped 3 bases, with 7 bases sitting between them. This chain's CDR3 is CASSQGDTEAFF. CDR3 coding DNA: TGTGCCAGCAGCCAAGGGGACACTGAAGCTTTCTTT.

The chain couples TRBV27 to TRBJ2-1; tentatively, D is TRBD2 (5 bases). This CDR3 has 16 residues. Trimming left V 3 bases short and J 6 bases short, with 18 bases between. Germline lookup yields CDR1 MNHEY and CDR2 SMNVEV (reference sequence). The CDR3 loop is CASSFRLRLQINEQFF. DNA for the CDR3: TGTGCCAGCAGTTTTAGATTGCGACTACAGATCAATGAGCAGTTCTTC.

This chain connects TRBV5-1 to TRBJ2-3; the D call may be TRBD1 or TRBD2 (5 bases each). This CDR3 region has 14 residues. V was cut by 4 bases and J by 4 bases, with 13 bases left in between. Germline CDR1 SGHRS, CDR2 YFSETQ. The CDR3 here is CASSPGADADTQYF. The CDR3 DNA follows: TGCGCCAGCAGCCCCGGGGCCGATGCAGATACGCAGTATTTT.

The chain recombines TRBV5-1 with TRBJ2-7; 11 bases match TRBD2. From germline, CDR1 is SGHRS and CDR2 YFSETQ. After removal of 2 bases from V and 5 bases from J, the junction contained 6 bases not matched to a gene. The CDR3 runs to 15 residues. The DNA of the CDR3 is TGCGCCAGCAGCTTTAGTAGCGGGAGGGCCGACGAGCAGTACTTC. Translation gives CASSFSSGRADEQYF.

V usage is TRBV28 and J usage is TRBJ2-6; 7 nucleotides match TRBD1. There are 18 residues in the CDR3. Germline trimming cut 3 bases from V and 0 bases from J; bases unmatched to any gene: 8. The germline CDR1 and CDR2 sequences are MDHEN and SYDVKM. Here the CDR3 DNA reads TGTGCCAGCAGTTTCCCCCGGGACAGCCCCTCTGGGGCCAACGTCCTGACTTTC. Amino acid sequence: CASSFPRDSPSGANVLTF.

The chain couples TRBV29-1 to TRBJ1-3; D remains ambiguous. The germline V and J ends were trimmed by 4 bases and 1 base, with 11 bases remaining between them. This CDR3 region has 14 residues. The germline gives CDR1 SQVTM, CDR2 ANQGSEA. The CDR3 loop reads CSVGHHGSGNTIYF. As DNA, the CDR3 is TGCAGCGTTGGGCATCACGGTTCTGGAAACACCATATATTTT.

This chain connects TRBV12-3 or TRBV12-4 to TRBJ1-5; D remains ambiguous. Deletions cut 7 bases from V and 3 bases from J, with 10 bases between. The CDR3 consists of 13 residues. CDR3 residues: CASKGTVNQPQHF. In DNA, the CDR3 is TGTGCCAGCAAAGGCACAGTCAATCAGCCCCAGCATTTT.

The table lists this clone with a count of one. The V and J genes are TRBV9 and TRBJ2-7; D tentatively fits TRBD1 or TRBD2 (5 bases each). V was shortened by 1 base and J by 3 bases, with 8 bases between the two germline ends. This CDR3 has 13 amino acids. CDR1 is SGDLS and CDR2 is YYNGEE in the germline V gene. The CDR3 sequence is CASSVWDGYEQYF. The CDR3 region has the DNA TGTGCCAGCAGCGTATGGGACGGCTACGAGCAGTACTTC.

The rearrangement joins TRBV9 to TRBJ1-3, with TRBD1 matching over 9 bases. Germline values: CDR1 SGDLS, CDR2 YYNGEE. Trimming took 7 bases from V and 2 from J; bases not matched to a gene: 7. The CDR3 has 15 amino acids. CDR3 nucleotide sequence: TGTGCCAGCGGGGAGGACAGGGGAACTGGAAACACCATATATTTT. Translation: CASGEDRGTGNTIYF.

This clone turned up a few times. This chain uses TRBV6-5 with TRBJ2-1, with 7 positions matching TRBD1. From germline, CDR1 is MNHEY and CDR2 SVGAGI. This CDR3 region has 15 residues. The trim removed 4 bases at V and 5 bases at J, leaving 8 bases unmatched. The CDR3 DNA reads as TGTGCCAGCAGTTTAACCGGGACAGCCAACAATGAGCAGTTCTTC. This gives the protein CASSLTGTANNEQFF.

V is TRBV18 and J is TRBJ2-1; 8 nucleotides line up with TRBD2. Germline V gene lookup returns CDR1 KGHSH and CDR2 LQKENI. The CDR3 has 14 amino acids. The trim removed 3 bases at V and 9 bases at J, leaving 7 bases unmatched. The CDR3 loop is CASSPTGGPLEQFF. In DNA form, the CDR3 reads TGTGCCAGCTCACCGACGGGAGGGCCGCTTGAGCAGTTCTTC.

CDR3 bases: TGTGCCAGCAGTGAAACGGGACAGTTCACTGAAGCTTTCTTT. It codes for CASSETGQFTEAFF. This chain joins TRBV25-1 and TRBJ1-1; 7 nucleotides align to TRBD1. Per the germline V gene, CDR1 is MGHDK and CDR2 is SYGVNS. There are 14 residues in the CDR3. Trimming took 2 bases from V and 4 from J; bases not matched to a gene: 4.

The chain combines TRBV7-6 with TRBJ2-1; a weak D match, TRBD2 (6 bases). Germline V CDR1 and CDR2: SGHVS, FNYEAQ. V lost 2 bases and J 10 bases, leaving 9 bases between the germline ends. The CDR3 runs 12 residues. The CDR3 DNA reads as TGTGCCAGCAGCTTACCCGGGGGAGAGCAGTTCTTC. The encoded protein is CASSLPGGEQFF.

J is TRBJ2-6 and V is TRBV3-1 (or the pseudogene TRBV3-2); D possibly uses TRBD1 or TRBD2 (5 bases each). CDR1 is LGHDT, CDR2 YNNKEL, per germline (reference sequence). This CDR3 contains 17 residues. Trimming pared 3 bases from V and 3 bases from J, leaving 15 bases between. The CDR3 protein is CASSQPGTEHGANVLTF. As DNA, the CDR3 is TGTGCCAGCAGCCAGCCTGGGACCGAACATGGGGCCAACGTCCTGACTTTC.

CDR3 protein: CASSFASTSEQFF. The CDR3 nucleotides are TGCGCCAGCAGCTTCGCGTCTACCTCCGAGCAGTTCTTC. This chain connects TRBV5-1 to TRBJ2-1; D not certain. Per the germline V gene, CDR1 is SGHRS and CDR2 is YFSETQ. The CDR3 loop spans 13 amino acids. V was shortened by 2 bases and J by 10 bases, with 13 bases between the two germline ends.

The genes are TRBV27 and TRBJ2-1; no clear D gene. V was pared by 1 base and J by 4 bases, with 14 bases between. The germline V gene encodes CDR1 MNHEY and CDR2 SMNVEV (reference sequence). The CDR3 is 16 amino acids. The CDR3: CASSLFPPIPYNEQFF. The DNA of the CDR3 is TGTGCCAGCAGTTTATTTCCACCTATACCTTACAATGAGCAGTTCTTC.

The J gene is TRBJ2-7, the V gene TRBV5-1; D is ambiguous. The CDR3 runs to 15 residues. Germline V lookup: CDR1 SGHRS, CDR2 YFSETQ. V shed 3 bases and J shed 1 base, with 14 bases lying between them. The DNA of the CDR3 is TGCGCCAGCAGCTCCGGGTCCGGCCTTTCCTACGAGCAGTACTTC. Translated, it gives CASSSGSGLSYEQYF.

The chain uses TRBV10-1 and TRBJ2-3; D unresolved. V dropped 3 bases and J dropped 2 bases, with 3 bases sitting between them. The CDR3 runs to 12 residues. Germline V gene lookup returns CDR1 WNHNN and CDR2 SYGVQD (reference sequence). The CDR3 loop reads CASSETTDTQYF. The CDR3 DNA is TGCGCCAGCAGTGAAACCACAGATACGCAGTATTTT.

The V gene is TRBV5-6, the J gene TRBJ2-5; 7 bases are shared with TRBD1. Germline lookup yields CDR1 SGHDT and CDR2 YYEEEE. CDR3 size: 15 residues. The trim removed 2 bases at V and 2 bases at J, leaving 6 bases unmatched. CDR3 in amino acids: CASSFPDRNQETQYF. CDR3 DNA: TGTGCCAGCAGCTTCCCGGACAGGAATCAAGAGACCCAGTACTTC.

The chain carries TRBV7-8 and TRBJ1-2; 9 bases align to TRBD1. This CDR3 is 13 amino acids long. With 5 bases clipped from V and 4 bases from J, the junction kept 2 bases outside the gene matches. Germline values: CDR1 SGHVS, CDR2 FQNEAQ. The CDR3 coding sequence is TGTGCCAGCAGCCGGGACAGGGCCTATGGCTACACCTTC. It codes for CASSRDRAYGYTF. The variable domain in full, completed from reference TRBV7-8 and TRBJ1-2, reads GAGVSQSPRYKVAKRGQDVALRCDPISGHVSLFWYQQALGQGPEFLTYFQNEAQLDKSGLPSDRFFAERPEGSVSTLKIQRTQQEDSAVYLCASSRDRAYGYTFGSGTRLTVV.

This clone was seen only once. This chain links TRBV3-1 (or the pseudogene TRBV3-2) with TRBJ1-1; D remains ambiguous. The CDR3 spans 14 residues. Germline-derived CDR1 and CDR2 are LGHDT and YNNKEL (reference sequence). The V and J ends lost 0 bases and 5 bases respectively, with 10 bases between them. The chain's CDR3 is CASSQDGVRTEAFF. Here the CDR3 DNA reads TGTGCCAGCAGCCAAGATGGGGTCCGAACTGAAGCTTTCTTT.

In DNA, the CDR3 is TGTGCCAGCAGCCTACAGGGGTCTACTGAAGCTTTCTTT. Translated, it gives CASSLQGSTEAFF. This chain links TRBV13 with TRBJ1-1; 7 bases agree with TRBD1. The germline CDR1 and CDR2 sequences are PRHDT and FYEKMQ (reference sequence). V shed 5 bases and J 5 bases; nucleotides not matched to a gene: 5. The CDR3 loop spans 13 amino acids.

This clone was recorded only once. The chain joins TRBV18 to TRBJ1-3; TRBD1 is a possible D gene (6 bases). This CDR3 spans 16 amino acids. CDR1 and CDR2 (germline): KGHSH, LQKENI. V was shortened by 6 bases and J by 4 bases, with 19 bases between the two germline ends. CDR3 loop: CASSHGQLIKGNTIYF. In nucleotides, the CDR3 is TGTGCCAGCTCTCACGGACAGTTAATTAAGGGAAACACCATATATTTT.

This chain connects TRBV11-2 to TRBJ2-1, with 8 bases aligning to TRBD1. Germline trimming cut 4 bases from V and 1 base from J; bases unmatched to any gene: 9. The CDR3 is 17 residues long. The germline gives CDR1 SGHAT, CDR2 FQNNGV. The CDR3 DNA sequence: TGTGCCAGCAGCTCATACAGGGGGGAACGGTCCTACAATGAGCAGTTCTTC. It encodes CASSSYRGERSYNEQFF. Complete variable domain (other parts from reference TRBV11-2 and TRBJ2-1): EAGVAQSPRYKIIEKRQSVAFWCNPISGHATLYWYQQILGQGPKLLIQFQNNGVVDDSQLPKDRFSAERLKGVDSTLKIQPAKLEDSAVYLCASSSYRGERSYNEQFFGPGTRLTVL.

The chain has TRBV7-2 and TRBJ1-1; unclear D gene. This CDR3 has 13 residues. Trimming took 1 base from V and 6 from J, leaving 9 bases between them. CDR1 and CDR2 (germline): SGHTA, FQGNSA. DNA of the CDR3: TGTGCCAGCAGCTTAGGTCTACGGGCTGAAGCTTTCTTT. Translation: CASSLGLRAEAFF.

V gene TRBV27 combines with J gene TRBJ2-5, with a possible D match to TRBD1 (5 bases). CDR1 is MNHEY, CDR2 SMNVEV, per germline (reference sequence). Trimming stripped 2 bases from V and 2 bases from J, with 6 bases between. CDR3 length equals 13 residues. CDR3 region: CASSLKGQETQYF. In DNA form, the CDR3 reads TGTGCCAGCAGTTTAAAGGGGCAAGAGACCCAGTACTTC.

In its sample, this clone was seen once. J is TRBJ1-2 and V is TRBV6-4; no clear D gene. This CDR3 comprises 15 residues. V shed 0 bases and J shed 4 bases, with 12 bases lying between them. The germline V gene has CDR1 MRHNA and CDR2 SNTAGT. CDR3 region: CASSDSTGRLYGYTF. As DNA, the CDR3 is TGTGCCAGCAGTGACTCGACTGGACGCCTCTATGGCTACACCTTC.